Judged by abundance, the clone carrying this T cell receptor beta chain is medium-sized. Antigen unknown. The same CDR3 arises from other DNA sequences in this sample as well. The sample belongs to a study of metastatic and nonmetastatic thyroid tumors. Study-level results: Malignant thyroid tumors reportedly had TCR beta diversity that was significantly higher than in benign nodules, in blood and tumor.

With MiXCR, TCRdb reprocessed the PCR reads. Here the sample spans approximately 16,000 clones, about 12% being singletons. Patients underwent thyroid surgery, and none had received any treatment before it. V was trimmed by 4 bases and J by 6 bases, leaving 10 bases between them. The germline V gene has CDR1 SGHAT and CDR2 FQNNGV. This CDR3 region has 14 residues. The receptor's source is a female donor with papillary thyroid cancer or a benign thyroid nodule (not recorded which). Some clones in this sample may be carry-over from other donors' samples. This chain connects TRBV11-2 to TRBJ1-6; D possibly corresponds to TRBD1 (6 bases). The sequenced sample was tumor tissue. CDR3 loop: CASSSDSRNSPLHF. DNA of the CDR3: TGTGCCAGCAGCTCGGACAGCCGTAATTCACCCCTCCACTTT.